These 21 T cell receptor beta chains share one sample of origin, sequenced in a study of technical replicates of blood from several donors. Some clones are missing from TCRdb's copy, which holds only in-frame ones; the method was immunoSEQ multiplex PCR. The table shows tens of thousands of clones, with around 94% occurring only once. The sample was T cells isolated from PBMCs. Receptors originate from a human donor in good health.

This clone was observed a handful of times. CDR3 in amino acids: CASSEYADIDGYTF. Here the CDR3 DNA reads TGTGCCAGCAGTGAATATGCCGACATTGATGGCTACACCTTC. The V and J genes are TRBV25-1 and TRBJ1-2; D ambiguous. The CDR3 extends over 14 amino acids. V lost 0 bases and J 6 bases, leaving 11 bases between the germline ends. Germline lookup yields CDR1 MGHDK and CDR2 SYGVNS.

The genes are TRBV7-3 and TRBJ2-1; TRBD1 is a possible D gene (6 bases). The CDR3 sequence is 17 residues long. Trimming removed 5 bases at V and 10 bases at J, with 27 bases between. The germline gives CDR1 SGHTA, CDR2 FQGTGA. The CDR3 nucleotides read TGTGCCAGCAGCACTGTGGGGGTGGCAGGGGTCCTCGGCGAGCAGTTCTTC. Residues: CASSTVGVAGVLGEQFF.

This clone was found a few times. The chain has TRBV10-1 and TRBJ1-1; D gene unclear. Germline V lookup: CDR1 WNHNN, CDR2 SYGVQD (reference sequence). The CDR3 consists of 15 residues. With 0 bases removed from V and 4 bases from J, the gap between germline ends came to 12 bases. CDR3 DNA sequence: TGCGCCAGCAGTGAGTCAGGCGGCTTGATCACTGAAGCTTTCTTT. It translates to CASSESGGLITEAFF.

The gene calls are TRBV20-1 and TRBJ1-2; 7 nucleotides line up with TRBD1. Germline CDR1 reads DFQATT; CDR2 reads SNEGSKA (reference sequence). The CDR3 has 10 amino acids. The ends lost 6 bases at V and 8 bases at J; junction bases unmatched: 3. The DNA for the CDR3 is TGCAGTGCGCCAGGGGGGGGCTACACCTTC. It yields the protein CSAPGGGYTF.

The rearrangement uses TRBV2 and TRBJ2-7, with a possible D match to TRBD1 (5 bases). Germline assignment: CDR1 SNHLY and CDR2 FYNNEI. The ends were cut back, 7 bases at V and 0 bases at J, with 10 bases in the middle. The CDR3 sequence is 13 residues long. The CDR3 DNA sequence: TGTGCCAGCAAAACAGGCCTCTCCTACGAGCAGTACTTC. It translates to CASKTGLSYEQYF.

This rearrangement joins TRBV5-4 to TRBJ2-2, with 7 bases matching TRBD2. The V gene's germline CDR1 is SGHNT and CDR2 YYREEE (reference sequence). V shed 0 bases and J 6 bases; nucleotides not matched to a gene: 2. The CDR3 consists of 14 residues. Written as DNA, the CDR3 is TGTGCCAGCAGCTTGGCCCTAGCGGCCGGGGAGCTGTTTTTT. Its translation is CASSLALAAGELFF.

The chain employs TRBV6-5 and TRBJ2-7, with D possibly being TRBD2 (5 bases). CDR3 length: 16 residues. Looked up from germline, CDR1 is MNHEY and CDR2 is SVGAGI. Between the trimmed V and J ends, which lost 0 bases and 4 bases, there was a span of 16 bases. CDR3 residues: CASSYSSEGAWYEQYF. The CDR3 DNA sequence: TGTGCCAGCAGTTACTCGAGTGAGGGAGCCTGGTACGAGCAGTACTTC.

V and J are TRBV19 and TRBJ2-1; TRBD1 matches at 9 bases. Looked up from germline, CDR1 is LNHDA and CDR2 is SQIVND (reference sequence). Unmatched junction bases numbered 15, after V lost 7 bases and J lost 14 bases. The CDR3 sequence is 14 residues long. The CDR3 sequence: CASTQTPGQGKEFF. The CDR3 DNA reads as TGTGCCAGTACCCAGACCCCGGGACAGGGAAAGGAGTTCTTC. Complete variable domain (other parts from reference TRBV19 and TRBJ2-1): DGGITQSPKYLFRKEGQNVTLSCEQNLNHDAMYWYRQDPGQGLRLIYYSQIVNDFQKGDIAEGYSVSREKKESFPLTVTSAQKNPTAFYLCASTQTPGQGKEFFGPGTRLTVL.

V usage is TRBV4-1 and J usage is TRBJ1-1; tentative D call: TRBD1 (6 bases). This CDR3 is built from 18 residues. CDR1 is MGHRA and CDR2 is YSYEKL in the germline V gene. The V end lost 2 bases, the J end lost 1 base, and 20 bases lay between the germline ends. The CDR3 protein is CASSQNSYYGQTNTEAFF. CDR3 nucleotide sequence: TGCGCCAGCAGCCAAAATTCCTACTATGGACAGACGAACACTGAAGCTTTCTTT.

Written as DNA, the CDR3 is TGCGCCAGCAGGGACACCCCAACTAATGAAAAACTGTTTTTT. Its protein is CASRDTPTNEKLFF. The genes are TRBV10-2 and TRBJ1-4, with D perhaps TRBD1 (5 bases). Germline CDR1 and CDR2: WSHSY and SAAADI. The CDR3 runs 14 residues. V shed 6 bases and J shed 0 bases, with 8 bases lying between them.

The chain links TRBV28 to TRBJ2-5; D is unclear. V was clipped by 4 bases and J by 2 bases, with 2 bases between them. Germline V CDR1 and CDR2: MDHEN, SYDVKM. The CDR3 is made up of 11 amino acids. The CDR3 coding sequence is TGTGCCAGCAGTTCACAAGAGACCCAGTACTTC. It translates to CASSSQETQYF.

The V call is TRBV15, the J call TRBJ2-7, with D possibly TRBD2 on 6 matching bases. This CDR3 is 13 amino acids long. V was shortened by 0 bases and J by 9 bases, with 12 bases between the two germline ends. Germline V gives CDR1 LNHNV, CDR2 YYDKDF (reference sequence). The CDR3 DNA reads TGTGCCACCAGCAGAGAGGATGGGGGAGGGCAGTACTTC. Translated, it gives CATSREDGGGQYF.

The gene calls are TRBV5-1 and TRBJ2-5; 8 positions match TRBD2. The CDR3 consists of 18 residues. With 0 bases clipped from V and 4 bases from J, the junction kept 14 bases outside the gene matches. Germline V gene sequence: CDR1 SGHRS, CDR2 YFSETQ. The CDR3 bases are TGCGCCAGCAGCTTGGCCGGGGGATCGGGAGGGCCGATAGAGACCCAGTACTTC. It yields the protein CASSLAGGSGGPIETQYF.

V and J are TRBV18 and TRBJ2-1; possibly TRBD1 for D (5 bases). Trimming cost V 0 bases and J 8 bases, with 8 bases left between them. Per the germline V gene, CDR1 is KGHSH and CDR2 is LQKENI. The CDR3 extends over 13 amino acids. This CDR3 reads CASSPPETDEQFF. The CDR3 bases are TGTGCCAGCTCACCACCCGAGACAGATGAGCAGTTCTTC.

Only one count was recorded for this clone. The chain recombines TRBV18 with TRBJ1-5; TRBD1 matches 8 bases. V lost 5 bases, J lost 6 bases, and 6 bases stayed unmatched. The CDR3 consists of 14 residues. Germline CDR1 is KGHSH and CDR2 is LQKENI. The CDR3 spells CASSSDRVGQPQHF. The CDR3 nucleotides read TGTGCCAGCTCATCGGACAGGGTCGGTCAGCCCCAGCATTTT.

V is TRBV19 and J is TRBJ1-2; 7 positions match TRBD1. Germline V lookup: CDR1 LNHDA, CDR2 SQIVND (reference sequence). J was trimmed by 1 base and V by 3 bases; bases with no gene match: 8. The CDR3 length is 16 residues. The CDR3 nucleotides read TGTGCCAGTAGTATGGACACCGGGACAGTTAACTATGGCTACACCTTC. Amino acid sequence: CASSMDTGTVNYGYTF.

Here the CDR3 DNA reads TGCGCCAGCGCAGACATCAAGAACACTGAAGCTTTCTTT. This encodes CASADIKNTEAFF. The chain links TRBV5-1 to TRBJ1-1; D unclear. CDR1 is SGHRS and CDR2 is YFSETQ in the germline V gene. V lost 7 bases and J 1 base, leaving 11 bases between the germline ends. The CDR3 totals 13 residues. Using reference TRBV5-1 and TRBJ1-1 for the parts outside the CDR3, the full variable domain is KAGVTQTPRYLIKTRGQQVTLSCSPISGHRSVSWYQQTPGQGLQFLFEYFSETQRNKGNFPGRFSGRQFSNSRSEMNVSTLELGDSALYLCASADIKNTEAFFGQGTRLTVV.

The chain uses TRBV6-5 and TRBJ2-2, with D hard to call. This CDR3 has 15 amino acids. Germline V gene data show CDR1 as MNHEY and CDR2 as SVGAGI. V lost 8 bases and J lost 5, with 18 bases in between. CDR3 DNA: TGTGCCAGCGTGTCTTCCTTAGACTGGACCGGGGAGCTGTTTTTT. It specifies CASVSSLDWTGELFF.

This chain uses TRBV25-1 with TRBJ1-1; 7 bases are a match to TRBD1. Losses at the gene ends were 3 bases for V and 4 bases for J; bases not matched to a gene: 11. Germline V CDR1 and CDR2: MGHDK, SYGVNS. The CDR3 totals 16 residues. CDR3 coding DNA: TGTGCCAGCAGTGACTTGGGACAGCTTTCTGGCACTGAAGCTTTCTTT. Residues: CASSDLGQLSGTEAFF.

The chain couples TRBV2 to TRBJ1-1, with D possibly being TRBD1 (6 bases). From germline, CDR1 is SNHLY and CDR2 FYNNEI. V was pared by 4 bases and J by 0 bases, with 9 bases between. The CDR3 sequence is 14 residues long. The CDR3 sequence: CASSGQVLNTEAFF. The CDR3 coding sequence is TGTGCCAGCAGTGGACAGGTCCTGAACACTGAAGCTTTCTTT.

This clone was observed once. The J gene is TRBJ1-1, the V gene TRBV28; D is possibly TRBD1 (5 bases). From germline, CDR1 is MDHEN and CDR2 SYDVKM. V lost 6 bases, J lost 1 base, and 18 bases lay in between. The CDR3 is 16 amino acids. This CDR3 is CASRGWGDSSNTEAFF. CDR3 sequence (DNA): TGTGCCAGCAGGGGCTGGGGCGATTCCTCGAACACTGAAGCTTTCTTT.